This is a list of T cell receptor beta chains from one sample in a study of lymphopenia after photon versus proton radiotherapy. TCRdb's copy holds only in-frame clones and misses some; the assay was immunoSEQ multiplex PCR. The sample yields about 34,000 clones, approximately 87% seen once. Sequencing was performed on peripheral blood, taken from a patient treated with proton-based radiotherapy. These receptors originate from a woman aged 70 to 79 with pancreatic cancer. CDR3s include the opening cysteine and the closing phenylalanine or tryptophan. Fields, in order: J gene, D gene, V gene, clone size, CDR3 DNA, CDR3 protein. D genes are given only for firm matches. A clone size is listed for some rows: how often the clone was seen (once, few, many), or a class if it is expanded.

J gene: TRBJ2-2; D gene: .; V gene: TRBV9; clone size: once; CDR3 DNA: TGTGCCAGCAGCGTCGGGACCGGGGAGCTGTTTTTT; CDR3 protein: CASSVGTGELFF
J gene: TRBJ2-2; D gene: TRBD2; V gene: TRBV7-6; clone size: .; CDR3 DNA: TGTGCCAGCAGTCCCACTAGCGGGAGGGACGTCGGCGGGGAGCTGTTTTTT; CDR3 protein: CASSPTSGRDVGGELFF
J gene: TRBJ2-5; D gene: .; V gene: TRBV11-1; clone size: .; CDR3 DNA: TGTGCCAGCAGCTGGGGGGACGGGGAGACCCAGTACTTC; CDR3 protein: CASSWGDGETQYF
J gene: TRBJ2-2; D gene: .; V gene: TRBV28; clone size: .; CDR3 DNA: TGTGCCAGCAGGGCCACACGTTTGAACACCGGGGAGCTGTTTTTT; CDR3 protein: CASRATRLNTGELFF
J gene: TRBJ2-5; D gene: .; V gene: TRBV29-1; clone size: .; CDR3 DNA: TGCAGCGTAACGGTGGGCCAAGAGACCCAGTACTTC; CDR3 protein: CSVTVGQETQYF
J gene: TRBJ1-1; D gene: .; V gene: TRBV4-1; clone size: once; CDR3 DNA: TGCGCCAGCAGCCATCTTCTGGTGAACACTGAAGCTTTCTTT; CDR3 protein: CASSHLLVNTEAFF
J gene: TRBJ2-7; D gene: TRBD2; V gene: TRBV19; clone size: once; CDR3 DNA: TGTGCCAGTAGTACTAGGAAGTCTAGCGGGACCCCCGGGGGCGAGCAGTACTTC; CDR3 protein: CASSTRKSSGTPGGEQYF
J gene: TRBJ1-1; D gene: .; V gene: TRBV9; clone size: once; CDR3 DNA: TGTGCCAGCAGCGTAGCAGTCGCGAACACTGAAGCTTTCTTT; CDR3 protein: CASSVAVANTEAFF
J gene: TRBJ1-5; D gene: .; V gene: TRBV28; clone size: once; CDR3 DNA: TGTGCCAGCAGCCGGGATAGCAATCAGCCCCAGCATTTT; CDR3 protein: CASSRDSNQPQHF
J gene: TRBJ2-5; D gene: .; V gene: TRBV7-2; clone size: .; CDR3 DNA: TGTGCCAGCGGTTTATTAACTAGTCAAGAGACCCAGTACTTC; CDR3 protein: CASGLLTSQETQYF
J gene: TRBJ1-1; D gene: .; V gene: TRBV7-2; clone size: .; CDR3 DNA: TGTGCCAGCAGCTTAGAAGGGGCAGTTGGGGCTTTCTTT; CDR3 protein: CASSLEGAVGAFF
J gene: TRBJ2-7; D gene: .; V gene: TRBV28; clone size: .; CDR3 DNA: TGTGCCAGCAGCGTGGTGGGCAGCTCCTACGAGCAGTACTTC; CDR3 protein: CASSVVGSSYEQYF
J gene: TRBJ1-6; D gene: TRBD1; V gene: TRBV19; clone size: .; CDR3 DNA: TGTGCCAGTAGCACCGGGACAGTTGGAAATTCACCCCTCCACTTT; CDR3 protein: CASSTGTVGNSPLHF
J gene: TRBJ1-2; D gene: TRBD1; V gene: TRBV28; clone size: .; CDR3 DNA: TGTGCCAGCAGTTTACAGGGGGCGTTCTATGGCTACACCTTC; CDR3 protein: CASSLQGAFYGYTF
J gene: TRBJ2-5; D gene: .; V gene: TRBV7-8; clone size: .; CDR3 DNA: TGTGCCAGCTATAAAGGGAGGTTGACATCCTCTAGGGAGACCCAGTACTTC; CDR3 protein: CASYKGRLTSSRETQYF
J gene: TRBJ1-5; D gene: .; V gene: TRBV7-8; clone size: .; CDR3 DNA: TGTGCCAGCGGGGGTTATGGCAATCAGCCCCAGCATTTT; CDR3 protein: CASGGYGNQPQHF
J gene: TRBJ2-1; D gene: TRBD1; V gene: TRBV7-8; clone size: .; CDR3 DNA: TGTGCCAGCAGCCCCGACAGGGCTGGGGAGCAGTTCTTC; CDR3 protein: CASSPDRAGEQFF
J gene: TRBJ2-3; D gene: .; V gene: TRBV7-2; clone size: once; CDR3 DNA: TGTGCCAGCAGCTTAGGAGGGAAACCCTCGCAGTATTTT; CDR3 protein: CASSLGGKPSQYF
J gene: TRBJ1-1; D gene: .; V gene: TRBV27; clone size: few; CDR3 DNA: TGTGCCAGCAGTTTATCGGGGCCCAAGGGGAACACTGAAGCTTTCTTT; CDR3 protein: CASSLSGPKGNTEAFF
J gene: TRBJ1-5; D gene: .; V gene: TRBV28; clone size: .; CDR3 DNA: TGTGCCAGCAGTCCCTTAGGGGGGGCGCGTGGGCAGCCCCAGCATTTT; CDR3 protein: CASSPLGGARGQPQHF
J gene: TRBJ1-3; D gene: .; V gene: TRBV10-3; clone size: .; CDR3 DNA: TGTGCCATCACCGGACAGCCGGAGCCACAACTGGGAAACACCATATATTTT; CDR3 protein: CAITGQPEPQLGNTIYF
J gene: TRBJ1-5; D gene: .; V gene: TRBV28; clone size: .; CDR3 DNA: TGTGCCAGCAGTCCAACGGCGGGGGGGCTCAGTGGCAATCAGCCCCAGCATTTT; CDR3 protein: CASSPTAGGLSGNQPQHF
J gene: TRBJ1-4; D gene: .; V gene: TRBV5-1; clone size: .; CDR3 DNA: TGCGCCAGCAGCTTATCCATAACTAATGAAAAACTGTTTTTT; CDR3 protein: CASSLSITNEKLFF
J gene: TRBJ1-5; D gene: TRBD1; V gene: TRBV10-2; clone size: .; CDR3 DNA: TGCGCCAGTCGGACAGGCGATCAGCCCCAGCATTTT; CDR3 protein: CASRTGDQPQHF
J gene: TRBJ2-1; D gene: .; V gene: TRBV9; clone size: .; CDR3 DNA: TGTGCCAGCAGCGGAGACTACAATGAGCAGTTCTTC; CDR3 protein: CASSGDYNEQFF
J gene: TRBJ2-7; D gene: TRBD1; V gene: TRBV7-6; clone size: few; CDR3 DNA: TGTGCCAGCAGCTCGGGGACAGCTTCCTCCTACGAGCAGTACTTC; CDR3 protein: CASSSGTASSYEQYF
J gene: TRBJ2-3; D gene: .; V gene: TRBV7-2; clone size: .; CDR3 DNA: TGTGCCAGCAGCCGGGACATCTCTCCCGGGGGGGATACGCAGTATTTT; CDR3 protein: CASSRDISPGGDTQYF
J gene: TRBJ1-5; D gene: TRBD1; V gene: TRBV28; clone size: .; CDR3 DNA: TGTGCCAGCAGGTTACAGGGGGCCGGTCCGAATCAGCCCCAGCATTTT; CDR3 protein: CASRLQGAGPNQPQHF
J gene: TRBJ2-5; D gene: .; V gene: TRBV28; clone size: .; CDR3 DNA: TGTGCCAGCAGTTTGGGACTCGGCGCGGGAACGGAGGAGACCCAGTACTTC; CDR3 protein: CASSLGLGAGTEETQYF
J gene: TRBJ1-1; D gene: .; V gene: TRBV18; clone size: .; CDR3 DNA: TGTGCCAGCTCACCATTGCACGGACAGAACACTGAAGCTTTCTTT; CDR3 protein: CASSPLHGQNTEAFF
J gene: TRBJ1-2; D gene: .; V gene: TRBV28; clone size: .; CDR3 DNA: TGTGCCAGCAGGGATACGGCTAACTATGGCTACACCTTC; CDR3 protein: CASRDTANYGYTF
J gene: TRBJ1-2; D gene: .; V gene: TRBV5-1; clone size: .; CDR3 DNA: TGCGCCAGCAGCCCAACCGGGACAACCTATGGCTACACCTTC; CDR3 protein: CASSPTGTTYGYTF
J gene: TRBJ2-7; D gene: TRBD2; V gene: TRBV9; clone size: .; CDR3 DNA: TGTGCCAGCAGCGTAGGACTAGCGGGAGGGCCATACGAGCAGTACTTC; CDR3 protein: CASSVGLAGGPYEQYF
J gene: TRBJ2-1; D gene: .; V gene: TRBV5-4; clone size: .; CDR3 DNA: TGTGCCAGCAGCTTGGCGGGGGGCAATAGGAATGAGCAGTTCTTC; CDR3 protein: CASSLAGGNRNEQFF
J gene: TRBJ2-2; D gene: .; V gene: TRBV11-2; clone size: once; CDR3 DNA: TGTGCCAGCAGCCCACCTCGTCCCGGGCCTACCGGGGAGCTGTTTTTT; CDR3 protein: CASSPPRPGPTGELFF
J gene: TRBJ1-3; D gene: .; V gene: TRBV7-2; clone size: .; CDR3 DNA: TGTGCCAGCAGCTTAGAGAGGAGAATCTCTGGAAACACCATATATTTT; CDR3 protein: CASSLERRISGNTIYF
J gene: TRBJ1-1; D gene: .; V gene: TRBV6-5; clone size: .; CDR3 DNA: TGTGCCAGCAGTCTGGAAGGGAGGACTGAAGCTTTCTTT; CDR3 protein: CASSLEGRTEAFF
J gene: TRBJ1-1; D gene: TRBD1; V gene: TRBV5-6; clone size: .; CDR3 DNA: TGTGCCAGCAGCTTCTGGCCAGGGGGCTCGAACACTGAAGCTTTCTTT; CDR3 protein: CASSFWPGGSNTEAFF
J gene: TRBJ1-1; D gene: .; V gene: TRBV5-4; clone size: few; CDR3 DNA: TGTGCCAGCAGCCTTCGAGGGAGCACTGAAGCTTTCTTT; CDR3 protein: CASSLRGSTEAFF
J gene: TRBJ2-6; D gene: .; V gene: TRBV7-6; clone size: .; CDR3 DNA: TGTGCCAGCAGCTTAGAGGGCGGGGATTGGGCTGGGGCCAACGTCCTGACTTTC; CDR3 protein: CASSLEGGDWAGANVLTF
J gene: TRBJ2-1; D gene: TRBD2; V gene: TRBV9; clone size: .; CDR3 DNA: TGTGCCAGCAGCGTTAGGGGGACTAGCGGCAACAATGAGCAGTTCTTC; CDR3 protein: CASSVRGTSGNNEQFF
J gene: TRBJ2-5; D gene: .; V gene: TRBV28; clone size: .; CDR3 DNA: TGTGCCAGCACAAGCGAAGAGACCCAGTACTTC; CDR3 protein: CASTSEETQYF
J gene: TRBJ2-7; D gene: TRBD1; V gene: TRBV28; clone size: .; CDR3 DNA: TGTGCCAGCAGTCCCCCTTGGACAGGGGGCGAGCAGTACTTC; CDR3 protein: CASSPPWTGGEQYF
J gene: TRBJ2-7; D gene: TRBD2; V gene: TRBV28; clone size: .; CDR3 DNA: TGTGCCAGCAGTTTAGGGGGAGGGTACGAGCAGTACTTC; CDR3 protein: CASSLGGGYEQYF
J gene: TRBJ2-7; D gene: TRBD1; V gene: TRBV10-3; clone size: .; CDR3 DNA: TGTGCCATCAGACCCACAGGGGACGGTCACTACGAGCAGTACTTC; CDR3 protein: CAIRPTGDGHYEQYF